Shown below are 30 T cell receptor beta chains from a single sample sequenced in a study of CD8 T cells in ankylosing spondylitis. Notes on the study in general: Roughly eight highly homologous variants made up a TCR beta motif that seemed to typify ankylosing spondylitis blood.

Using its own MiXCR run on the 5' RACE reads, TCRdb lists one record per CDR3 protein. The sample lists some 330,000 distinct CDR3 sequences, approximately 8% occurring once. No cognate antigen is known for these TCRs. The specimen sequenced was blood, either unsorted or a sorted T cell fraction (not recorded which). The source of these receptors is a male donor with ankylosing spondylitis.

This clonotype was counted a few times. The chain links TRBV3-1 to TRBJ2-1; 7 bases line up with TRBD2. The CDR3 loop spans 15 amino acids. V lost 3 bases to trimming and J lost 7 bases; unmatched junction nucleotides: 9. CDR1 and CDR2 (germline): LGHDT, YNNKEL (reference sequence). In nucleotides, the CDR3 is TGTGCCAGCAGCCAGGGAGTGGGAGCGGGGAATGAGCAGTTCTTC. Protein product: CASSQGVGAGNEQFF.

The chain uses TRBV4-1 and TRBJ1-2, with D possibly being TRBD1 (5 bases). The CDR3 sequence is 11 residues long. Germline values: CDR1 MGHRA, CDR2 YSYEKL. The V and J ends lost 4 bases and 8 bases respectively, with 8 bases between them. The chain's CDR3 is CASSLQGGYTF. CDR3 DNA sequence: TGCGCCAGCAGCCTCCAGGGAGGCTACACCTTC.

V gene TRBV20-1 combines with J gene TRBJ2-5, with D perhaps TRBD1 or TRBD2 (5 bases each). The CDR3 is 16 amino acids. Looked up from germline, CDR1 is DFQATT and CDR2 is SNEGSKA (reference sequence). V lost 2 bases and J lost 4, with 20 bases in between. CDR3 nucleotide sequence: TGCAGTGCTAGAAATAATCCGGGGCCCGCGGGAGAGACCCAGTACTTC. Translating it yields CSARNNPGPAGETQYF.

The chain has TRBV20-1 and TRBJ2-4; D is perhaps TRBD1 (5 bases). Germline CDR1 is DFQATT and CDR2 is SNEGSKA (reference sequence). V dropped 5 bases and J dropped 2 bases, with 10 bases sitting between them. This CDR3 comprises 13 residues. Written as DNA, the CDR3 is TGCAGTGCTTCTAGGGGTCCCAAAAACATTCAGTACTTC. This codes for CSASRGPKNIQYF.

The rearrangement joins TRBV7-9 to TRBJ2-5, with unresolved D. Germline V lookup: CDR1 SEHNR, CDR2 FQNEAQ (reference sequence). V lost 2 bases to trimming and J lost 4 bases, with 14 bases between them. The CDR3 contains 15 residues. As DNA, the CDR3 is TGTGCCAGCAGCTTACGACCCACGTTAGGAGAGACCCAGTACTTC. Protein: CASSLRPTLGETQYF.

This chain links TRBV15 with TRBJ2-1; 8 bases align to TRBD2. V shed 1 base and J 3 bases; nucleotides not matched to a gene: 8. The V gene's germline CDR1 is LNHNV and CDR2 YYDKDF (reference sequence). The CDR3 is 17 residues long. The chain's CDR3 is CATSRAASGPLYNEQFF. CDR3 DNA: TGTGCCACCAGCAGAGCGGCTAGCGGGCCCCTCTACAATGAGCAGTTCTTC.

The chain couples TRBV4-1 to TRBJ2-7; D uncertain. CDR1 is MGHRA and CDR2 is YSYEKL in the germline V gene. The CDR3 is 15 residues long. The ends were cut back, 0 bases at V and 3 bases at J, with 12 bases in the middle. The CDR3 loop is CASSQDVPPFYEQYF. DNA of the CDR3: TGCGCCAGCAGCCAAGATGTCCCGCCTTTCTACGAGCAGTACTTC.

This chain connects TRBV5-1 to TRBJ2-3; TRBD2 aligns across 11 bases. The CDR3 extends over 14 amino acids. Germline V gives CDR1 SGHRS, CDR2 YFSETQ. V dropped 5 bases and J dropped 2; count of bases not matched to a gene: 1. The CDR3 is CASRLAGVTDTQYF. The CDR3, as DNA: TGCGCCAGCAGACTAGCGGGGGTCACAGATACGCAGTATTTT.

This clonotype showed up just a few times. The rearrangement uses TRBV19 and TRBJ1-5, with D unresolved. CDR1 and CDR2 from the germline V gene are LNHDA and SQIVND (reference sequence). The CDR3 contains 14 residues. The V gene lost 6 bases and the J gene lost 1 base, with 10 bases spanning the gap. The CDR3 loop reads CASRRTVSNQPQHF. The CDR3 nucleotides read TGTGCCAGTAGGCGGACCGTGAGCAATCAGCCCCAGCATTTT. Full variable domain (rest looked up from reference TRBV19 and TRBJ1-5): DGGITQSPKYLFRKEGQNVTLSCEQNLNHDAMYWYRQDPGQGLRLIYYSQIVNDFQKGDIAEGYSVSREKKESFPLTVTSAQKNPTAFYLCASRRTVSNQPQHFGDGTRLSIL.

This chain links TRBV27 with TRBJ2-1, with 10 bases identical to TRBD2. Germline V gene data show CDR1 as MNHEY and CDR2 as SMNVEV (reference sequence). After removal of 8 bases from V and 1 base from J, the junction contained 5 bases not matched to a gene. The CDR3 loop spans 15 amino acids. The CDR3 sequence: CASRASGRSYNEQFF. CDR3 in DNA: TGTGCCAGCCGGGCTAGCGGGAGATCCTACAATGAGCAGTTCTTC.

This clonotype has a handful of counts. The chain combines TRBV7-2 with TRBJ2-7; D not resolved. Germline V lookup: CDR1 SGHTA, CDR2 FQGNSA. V dropped 1 base and J dropped 3 bases, with 7 bases sitting between them. The CDR3 contains 13 residues. The CDR3, as DNA: TGTGCCAGCAGCTTAGTGTCGGTCTACGAGCAGTACTTC. Residues: CASSLVSVYEQYF. Using reference TRBV7-2 and TRBJ2-7 for the parts outside the CDR3, the full variable domain is GAGVSQSPSNKVTEKGKDVELRCDPISGHTALYWYRQSLGQGLEFLIYFQGNSAPDKSGLPSDRFSAERTGGSVSTLTIQRTQQEDSAVYLCASSLVSVYEQYFGPGTRLTVT.

The rearrangement links TRBV10-3 to TRBJ2-2, with TRBD2 as a possible D gene (5 bases). This CDR3 is built from 13 residues. In germline, CDR1 is ENHRY, CDR2 SYGVKD. V was shortened by 2 bases and J by 6 bases, with 7 bases between the two germline ends. CDR3 protein: CAISEGLPGELFF. CDR3 nucleotides: TGTGCCATCAGTGAGGGACTGCCCGGGGAGCTGTTTTTT.

There are a few counts of this clonotype. The rearrangement uses TRBV18 and TRBJ2-4; D is uncertain. V was shortened by 3 bases and J by 3 bases, with 15 bases between the two germline ends. Germline V gene lookup returns CDR1 KGHSH and CDR2 LQKENI. The CDR3 loop spans 16 amino acids. This CDR3 reads CASSPPPRRLKNIQYF. The CDR3 region has the DNA TGTGCCAGCTCACCGCCCCCGCGGCGGCTCAAAAACATTCAGTACTTC.

The sample holds many counts of this clonotype. The chain has TRBV7-6 and TRBJ2-5; 7 positions agree with TRBD1. The CDR3 is 17 amino acids. Germline CDR1 and CDR2: SGHVS and FNYEAQ. V gave up 1 base and J gave up 5 bases; unmatched junction bases: 13. The CDR3 DNA reads as TGTGCCAGCAGCTTAGATACGCGAACAGGGGTTATGGAGACCCAGTACTTC. Its protein product is CASSLDTRTGVMETQYF.

V and J are TRBV20-1 and TRBJ2-1; no clear D gene. CDR1 and CDR2 from the germline V gene are DFQATT and SNEGSKA (reference sequence). The V end was cut by 0 bases, the J end by 7 bases, with 4 bases between. The CDR3 covers 11 residues. The CDR3 DNA is TGCAGTGCTAGAGACCAGAATGAGCAGTTCTTC. This encodes CSARDQNEQFF.

CDR3 in amino acids: CSATGTGGPGANVLTF. The CDR3 bases are TGCAGTGCTACCGGGACAGGGGGACCTGGGGCCAACGTCCTGACTTTC. This chain joins TRBV20-1 and TRBJ2-6; 11 bases line up with TRBD1. Germline CDR1 and CDR2: DFQATT and SNEGSKA (reference sequence). V lost 4 bases to trimming and J lost 2 bases; unmatched junction nucleotides: 4. The CDR3 is 16 residues long.

This clonotype was detected a few times. The gene calls are TRBV28 and TRBJ1-4; a weak D match, TRBD1 (5 bases). The CDR3 is 13 amino acids. V was shortened by 8 bases and J by 3 bases, with 10 bases between the two germline ends. CDR1 and CDR2 (germline): MDHEN, SYDVKM. The CDR3 sequence is CASRRQPNEKLFF. CDR3 DNA sequence: TGTGCCAGCCGAAGACAGCCTAATGAAAAACTGTTTTTT.

This clonotype was recorded a few times. The chain couples TRBV7-2 to TRBJ2-2; TRBD1 matches 9 bases. V was clipped by 5 bases and J by 7 bases; unmatched bases: 5. The CDR3 spans 14 residues. Germline V gives CDR1 SGHTA, CDR2 FQGNSA. The CDR3 sequence: CASSRTGEVGELFF. In DNA, the CDR3 is TGTGCCAGCAGCCGGACAGGGGAGGTCGGGGAGCTGTTTTTT.

The V call is TRBV20-1, the J call TRBJ1-2; the D is unclear. Germline-derived CDR1 and CDR2 are DFQATT and SNEGSKA (reference sequence). This CDR3 region has 10 residues. V lost 6 bases and J 7 bases, leaving 9 bases between the germline ends. CDR3 residues: CSAREAGYTF. The CDR3 DNA sequence: TGCAGTGCCCGTGAGGCTGGCTACACCTTC.

This chain links TRBV9 with TRBJ2-1; TRBD2 matches 11 bases. The V and J ends lost 2 bases and 8 bases, in that order; junction bases with no gene match: 6. CDR1 and CDR2 (germline): SGDLS, YYNGEE. CDR3 length: 15 residues. The CDR3 is CASSVASGRMDEQFF. The CDR3 coding sequence is TGTGCCAGCAGCGTGGCTAGCGGGAGGATGGATGAGCAGTTCTTC. The entire variable domain, with the rest obtained from reference TRBV9 and TRBJ2-1, is as follows: DSGVTQTPKHLITATGQRVTLRCSPRSGDLSVYWYQQSLDQGLQFLIQYYNGEERAKGNILERFSAQQFPDLHSELNLSSLELGDSALYFCASSVASGRMDEQFFGPGTRLTVL.

This clonotype has at least ten counts. The chain joins TRBV29-1 to TRBJ2-1; TRBD1 agrees at 7 bases. This CDR3 is built from 12 residues. Unmatched junction bases numbered 5, after V lost 4 bases and J lost 8 bases. The germline V gene has CDR1 SQVTM and CDR2 ANQGSEA. Here the CDR3 reads CSVARQGYEQFF. CDR3 nucleotide sequence: TGCAGCGTTGCAAGACAGGGCTATGAGCAGTTCTTC.

This chain joins TRBV5-1 and TRBJ2-6, with 8 nucleotides matching TRBD1. Germline V gene sequence: CDR1 SGHRS, CDR2 YFSETQ. Losses at the gene ends were 0 bases for V and 1 base for J; bases not matched to a gene: 3. The CDR3 loop spans 17 amino acids. The CDR3 region is CASSLGTGRSGANVLTF. DNA for the CDR3: TGCGCCAGCAGCTTGGGGACAGGGAGGTCTGGGGCCAACGTCCTGACTTTC.

The chain links TRBV20-1 to TRBJ2-1; a possible D gene is TRBD1 (6 bases). This CDR3 comprises 13 residues. Germline CDR1 reads DFQATT; CDR2 reads SNEGSKA (reference sequence). Trimming pared 0 bases from V and 6 bases from J, leaving 9 bases between. The CDR3 region has the DNA TGCAGTGCTAGAGAGACAGGCATCAATGAGCAGTTCTTC. It yields the protein CSARETGINEQFF.

This clonotype was recorded at least ten times. The chain links TRBV12-3 or TRBV12-4 to TRBJ2-7; D could derive from TRBD1 or TRBD2 (5 bases each). The V end lost 3 bases, the J end lost 6 bases, and 12 bases lay between the germline ends. This CDR3 region has 13 residues. The CDR3 DNA reads TGTGCCAGCAGTTTGGCAGGGAGCAGCGAGCAGTACTTC. This sequence encodes CASSLAGSSEQYF.

The V and J genes are TRBV5-1 and TRBJ2-7; the match to TRBD1 covers 11 bases. Trimming at V came to 4 bases and at J to 2 bases, leaving 5 bases not matched to a gene. The germline gives CDR1 SGHRS, CDR2 YFSETQ. This CDR3 region has 15 residues. The CDR3 loop reads CASSGDRGYAYEQYF. The CDR3 DNA is TGCGCCAGCAGCGGGGACAGGGGGTATGCCTACGAGCAGTACTTC.

Worth noting for this clonotype: One end of the junction fails to match germline, which may point to a read error. V is TRBV5-5 and J is TRBJ2-2; D remains ambiguous. This CDR3 is 14 amino acids long. Per germline, CDR1 SGHKS and CDR2 YYEKEE (reference sequence). CDR3 residues: CARSSRAVTGELFF. CDR3 bases: TGTGCCAGGAGCTCCCGGGCCGTCACCGGGGAGCTGTTTTTT.

This clonotype was found a few times. This chain links TRBV20-1 with TRBJ1-6; D is possibly TRBD1 (5 bases). This CDR3 has 15 residues. Trimming took 0 bases from V and 10 from J, leaving 16 bases between them. Germline CDR1 DFQATT, CDR2 SNEGSKA (reference sequence). As DNA, the CDR3 is TGCAGTGCTAGAGATCTCCAGAGGGGAGAGTCACCCCTCCACTTT. Translation: CSARDLQRGESPLHF.

The gene calls are TRBV6-1 and TRBJ2-1; TRBD2 matches at 7 bases. J lost 7 bases, V lost 6 bases, and 12 bases had no gene match. Germline-derived CDR1 and CDR2 are MNHNS and SASEGT. This CDR3 region has 15 residues. CDR3: CASRTLAGALNEQFF. As DNA, the CDR3 is TGTGCCAGCAGAACCTTGGCGGGAGCGTTAAATGAGCAGTTCTTC.

V is TRBV19 and J is TRBJ2-1, with 15 bases lining up with TRBD2. The CDR3 contains 18 residues. V shed 9 bases, J shed 8 bases, and the junction held 17 bases outside the gene matches. Germline values: CDR1 LNHDA, CDR2 SQIVND (reference sequence). The CDR3 nucleotides are TGTGCCAGCACTAACCCGCAAGCCGGGACTAGCGGGAGGTATGAGCAGTTCTTC. Translating it yields CASTNPQAGTSGRYEQFF.

The sample holds many counts of this clonotype. The gene calls are TRBV10-3 and TRBJ2-1; D perhaps matches TRBD1 (5 bases). Germline V gene sequence: CDR1 ENHRY, CDR2 SYGVKD. Trimming stripped 2 bases from V and 5 bases from J, with 13 bases between. CDR3 size: 15 residues. In DNA form, the CDR3 reads TGTGCCATCAGTGAGGGGGCCCTCTCGGACAATGAGCAGTTCTTC. This translates into CAISEGALSDNEQFF.